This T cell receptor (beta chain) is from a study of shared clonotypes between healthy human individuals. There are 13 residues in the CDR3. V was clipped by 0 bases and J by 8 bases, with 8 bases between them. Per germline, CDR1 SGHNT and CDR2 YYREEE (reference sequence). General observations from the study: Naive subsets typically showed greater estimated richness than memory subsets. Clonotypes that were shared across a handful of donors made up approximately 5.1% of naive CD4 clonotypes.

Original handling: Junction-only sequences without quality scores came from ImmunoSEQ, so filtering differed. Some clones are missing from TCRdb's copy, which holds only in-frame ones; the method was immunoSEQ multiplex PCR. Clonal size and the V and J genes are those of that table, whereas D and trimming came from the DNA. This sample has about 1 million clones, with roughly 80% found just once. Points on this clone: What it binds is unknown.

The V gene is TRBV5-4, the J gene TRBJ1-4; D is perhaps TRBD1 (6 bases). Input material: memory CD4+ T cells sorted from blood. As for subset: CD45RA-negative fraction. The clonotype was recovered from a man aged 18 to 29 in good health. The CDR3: CASSLGGGEKLFF. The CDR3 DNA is TGTGCCAGCAGCTTGGGAGGGGGAGAAAAACTGTTTTTT.